The sequence of this TCR beta chain was determined in a study of blood T cell repertoires in COVID-19. About the research overall: Researchers got acute and convalescent COVID-19 samples from the United States, Italy and Spain.

V shed 3 bases and J 3 bases; nucleotides not matched to a gene: 8. CDR1 and CDR2 (germline): LGHDT, YNNKEL (reference sequence). This CDR3 has 15 amino acids. In the authors' methods: Estimates of nucleated cell counts were drawn from the amplification of reference gene primers. Data came from immunoSEQ multiplex PCR; TCRdb stores just in-frame clones and leaves some out. V and J calls and clone size come straight from that table; D and trimming were deduced from the DNA. This sample has about 500,000 clones, with around nine tenths found just once. V is TRBV3-1 (or the pseudogene TRBV3-2) and J is TRBJ2-7; 7 bases agree with TRBD2. This TCR came from a woman in her forties or fifties with COVID-19, enrolled during active disease. What was sequenced was peripheral blood. CDR3 in DNA: TGTGCCAGCAGCCAGACCGGGACTACCTACTACGAGCAGTACTTC. Its protein is CASSQTGTTYYEQYF.